Included here is one TCR beta chain sequence, with context. Antigen specificity is unknown. Trimming took off 3 bases at V and 1 base at J, with 13 bases between the two ends. Germline V lookup: CDR1 SGHRS, CDR2 YFSETQ. The CDR3 is 15 residues long. These data belong to a study of siplizumab effects on memory and regulatory T cells. Study-wide results and limits: Alloreactive sequences whose origin lay in unstimulated CD4+ memory cells were significantly reduced by siplizumab. A mean of around 65% of mappable alloreactive CD4+ clones were Treg-derived with siplizumab, compared with 25% to 30% in controls. Few alloreactive clones mapped to unstimulated subsets.

Each sample had around 110,000 TCR templates assayed. Generated by immunoSEQ multiplex PCR, the TCRdb table keeps only in-frame clones and is missing some. Of tens of thousands of clones listed, over 90% are singletons. The J gene is TRBJ2-5, the V gene TRBV5-1; no reliable D call. This TCR was recovered from a human donor in good health. The sample was CD8+ T cells sorted from blood. The CDR3 sequence is CASSWEGGPQETQYF. In nucleotides, the CDR3 is TGCGCCAGCAGCTGGGAAGGTGGCCCCCAAGAGACCCAGTACTTC.